This entry is about one T cell receptor (beta chain). Its matching antigen is unknown. Some clones are missing from TCRdb's copy, which holds only in-frame ones; the method was immunoSEQ multiplex PCR. The sample has approximately 230,000 clones, about 90% seen once; the top ten hold 12%. The data were taken from a study of cytomegalovirus exposure and HLA in healthy donors. Study in general: The 95 to 150 validation repertoires, a later analysis reported, used the same platform as the roughly 710 first-cohort repertoires. Whole-study results and caveats: Confirmation in vitro established that three CMV-associated chains were specific for CMV antigens.

The TCR comes from a man between 18 and 29 years old in good health and CMV-seropositive. The sample comprised PBMCs.

The CDR3: CASSQLAGGYNEQFF. The CDR3 DNA follows: TGCGCCAGCAGCCAACTAGCGGGAGGCTACAATGAGCAGTTCTTC. J is TRBJ2-1 and V is TRBV5-1; 12 bases agree with TRBD2. Looked up from germline, CDR1 is SGHRS and CDR2 is YFSETQ. J lost 3 bases, V lost 4 bases, and 2 bases had no gene match. This CDR3 contains 15 residues. The whole variable domain, remainder taken from reference TRBV5-1 and TRBJ2-1, is KAGVTQTPRYLIKTRGQQVTLSCSPISGHRSVSWYQQTPGQGLQFLFEYFSETQRNKGNFPGRFSGRQFSNSRSEMNVSTLELGDSALYLCASSQLAGGYNEQFFGPGTRLTVL.